These 9 T cell receptor beta chains came from one sample sequenced in a study of Graves' ophthalmopathy and Graves' hyperthyroidism. RNA transcripts were the template, and TCR beta CDR3 regions were amplified from them. The workflow started with a first-round RT-PCR run with HTBI primers and then moved on to a second-round multiplex PCR. TCRdb analysed the multiplex PCR reads with MiXCR anew, one entry per CDR3 protein. The sample has about 210,000 distinct CDR3 sequences; over 25% are singletons. The sequencing sample was made of peripheral blood. Every receptor here comes from a man aged 50-60 years with Graves' ophthalmopathy.

This clonotype was seen repeatedly, ten times or more. The chain carries TRBV10-3 and TRBJ2-5; D is ambiguous. CDR1 ENHRY and CDR2 SYGVKD come from the germline V gene. The CDR3 length is 12 residues. With 3 bases removed from V and 0 bases from J, the gap between germline ends came to 2 bases. The CDR3 bases are TGTGCCATCAGTGACAACCAAGAGACCCAGTACTTC. Residues: CAISDNQETQYF.

This chain links TRBV10-1 with TRBJ1-2; 7 positions match TRBD1. The CDR3 has 13 residues. J gave up 4 bases and V 6 bases, and 5 bases lay outside the gene matches. Germline lookup yields CDR1 WNHNN and CDR2 SYGVQD (reference sequence). In DNA form, the CDR3 reads TGCGCCAGCAGCCCGGACAGGACCTATGGCTACACCTTC. This codes for CASSPDRTYGYTF.

The CDR3 nucleotides read TGTGCCAGCAATTTTGGACCCGGGGAGCTGTTTTTT. The encoded protein is CASNFGPGELFF. The chain employs TRBV6-5 and TRBJ2-2; D is unresolved. Germline CDR1 MNHEY, CDR2 SVGAGI. The CDR3 is made up of 12 amino acids. V lost 7 bases, J lost 6 bases, and 9 bases lay in between.

This clonotype was counted at least ten times. This chain joins TRBV7-2 and TRBJ2-7; weak D call: TRBD2 (5 bases). From germline, CDR1 is SGHTA and CDR2 FQGNSA. CDR3 length: 13 amino acids. Trimming left V 4 bases short and J 1 base short, with 8 bases between. In DNA form, the CDR3 reads TGTGCCAGCAGCTCCCCGGGATCCTACGAGCAGTACTTC. This codes for CASSSPGSYEQYF.

This clonotype was observed many times. The V call is TRBV28, the J call TRBJ1-1, with a tentative D call TRBD1 (5 bases). This CDR3 is 16 amino acids long. V gave up 4 bases and J gave up 0 bases, with 15 bases separating them. Germline V gene data show CDR1 as MDHEN and CDR2 as SYDVKM. Here the CDR3 reads CASSSDLVGVNTEAFF. In DNA, the CDR3 is TGTGCCAGCAGTTCCGACCTGGTAGGGGTGAACACTGAAGCTTTCTTT.

V usage is TRBV28 and J usage is TRBJ1-2; D possibly corresponds to TRBD1 (5 bases). The germline gives CDR1 MDHEN, CDR2 SYDVKM. Trimming took off 2 bases at V and 8 bases at J, with 15 bases between the two ends. This CDR3 has 14 amino acids. CDR3 residues: CASSLGGQGWGYTF. The CDR3 bases are TGTGCCAGCAGTTTAGGTGGGCAGGGCTGGGGCTACACCTTC.

This clonotype was seen at least ten times. This rearrangement joins TRBV6-1 to TRBJ2-2; possibly TRBD2 for D (5 bases). The CDR3 length is 14 residues. Germline V gene data show CDR1 as MNHNS and CDR2 as SASEGT. The germline V and J ends were trimmed by 7 bases and 0 bases, with 9 bases remaining between them. CDR3 nucleotides: TGTGCCAGCACACAGCGGACGAACACCGGGGAGCTGTTTTTT. Translation: CASTQRTNTGELFF.

Many counts were recorded for this clonotype. The chain carries TRBV20-1 and TRBJ2-5; weak D call: TRBD1 (6 bases). The length of the CDR3 is 15 residues. Germline V lookup: CDR1 DFQATT, CDR2 SNEGSKA (reference sequence). With 0 bases removed from V and 2 bases from J, the gap between germline ends came to 13 bases. The CDR3 bases are TGCAGTGCTAGAGAGCTAGGGGGTGATCAAGAGACCCAGTACTTC. As protein: CSARELGGDQETQYF.

This clonotype was detected many times. The chain couples TRBV20-1 to TRBJ1-2; D is undetermined. The CDR3 contains 11 residues. The germline V and J ends were trimmed by 1 base and 7 bases, with 7 bases remaining between them. CDR1 is DFQATT and CDR2 is SNEGSKA in the germline V gene (reference sequence). CDR3: CSARVSGGYTF. DNA for the CDR3: TGCAGTGCTAGAGTCTCGGGTGGCTACACCTTC.